This TCR beta chain was identified in a study of T cells after yellow fever vaccination (dated by TCRdb to the late 2010s). Context from the whole study: The SMART-Seq v4 Ultra Low Input RNA kit was used to prepare libraries from fractions with low cell numbers. To follow T-cell clones before and after both primary and booster YFV17D yellow fever vaccination, bulk TCR alpha and beta repertoires underwent longitudinal sequencing. The cohort comprised two healthy male donors, one aged 18 to 30 and one aged 30 to 39 years. Blood was collected at multiple timepoints before and after primary and secondary immunization, and bulk PBMC replicates and cell subsets were isolated.

Unmatched junction bases come to 8, with V trimmed by 3 bases and J by 6 bases. Via the germline V gene, CDR1 is MRHNA and CDR2 SNTAGT. There are 15 amino acids in the CDR3, from cysteine to phenylalanine inclusive. Of the read, only the CDR3 DNA is kept; its 45 bases are in frame from base 1. What the work shows at the level of the full study, not this receptor alone: The secondary T-cell response was found to be weaker but faster than the primary response, with a peak reached on day 5 rather than on day 15. After the booster, most of the clones that had expanded following primary vaccination were detected again (almost 98% of CD4 and more than 85% of CD8), which suggests that memory was broadly maintained. Because abundant contaminating clonotypes from the bulk population could be contained in FACS-sorted repertoires, computational filtering was required. A small share of clonotypes was detected in both CD4 and CD8 compartments, with the overlap likely arising from convergent recombination. Because only two donors were included in the study, the extent to which the findings can be generalized is limited.

What the treatment or condition label conveys for this sample: live attenuated yellow fever vaccine strain. A standard Ficoll-Paque protocol was used to isolate PBMCs from peripheral blood. CD4 and CD8 T-cell fractions were isolated with Dynabeads CD4 and CD8 positive selection kits. TriZol was used to extract RNA from bulk PBMCs, CD4 and CD8 fractions, and dextramer-positive and dextramer-negative fractions. TCRdb records Illumina NovaSeq 6000 as the sequencer. TCR cDNA was synthesized by 5'RACE template switching, through which a universal primer site and unique molecular identifiers were introduced. Priming of cDNA synthesis was performed from both the TCR alpha and TCR beta constant segments. Two PCR steps were used to amplify libraries, with sample barcodes and sequencing adapters being added in the second step. Sequencing of libraries was performed on Illumina HiSeq 2500 (2x100 bp) or NovaSeq (2x150 bp). The published analysis was carried out like this. MIGEC handled demultiplexing of reads and collapsing into UMI consensus sequences, while MiXCR performed V(D)J alignment. Vaccine-responding clonotypes were defined with edgeR using replicate PBMC samples, requiring FDR below 0.01 and a log2 fold change above 5 up to day 15. Each bulk clonotype received a CD4 or CD8 identity based on whether the sequenced CD4 or CD8 repertoire contained that clonotype at higher abundance. TCRdb reworked the public reads: Q25 trimming with fastp, MiXCR clone assembly, productive beta chains retained. Each record represents a unique CDR3 protein, reported with the most common genes and DNA among its rows. TCRdb's processing, not the study's, gives the V and J calls here. The sample table shows approximately 300,000 distinct CDR3 sequences, and about 10% are seen once. Less than 3.5% of the sample rests with the top ten.

About this clonotype: The antigen it binds to is not known. No much larger clonotype is one base removed from it; base qualities were not supplied.

This receptor was identified in a man aged 18 to 29 who received the YFV17D yellow fever vaccine. Sequencing used CD4+ T cells sorted from PBMCs, obtained 45 days after the yellow fever booster vaccination. This sequence uses TRBV6-4 and TRBJ1-5, with 7 junctional bases fitting TRBD1. The sequenced DNA is TGTGCCAGCAGTGAAGGTGCAGGGGGGACTCAGCCCCAGCATTTT. Its translation reads: CASSEGAGGTQPQHF.